The clone carrying this T cell receptor beta chain occurred a few times. Its antigen is still unknown. At one of its ends the junction is not consistent with the germline gene, which may arise from a read error. TCRdb fed the 5' RACE reads into MiXCR, producing one record per CDR3 protein. Of roughly 70,000 distinct CDR3 sequences listed, approximately 5% are singletons. The sample belongs to a study of neurological immune-mediated disorders. Study-level findings and limits: Neither clinical nor MRI features were found to be associated with the multiple sclerosis repertoire cluster.

The sequence was collected from an older woman with multiple sclerosis. Sequences were obtained from PBMCs.

Written as DNA, the CDR3 is TGTGCCAGTAGTATATCGGGAAATCAGCCCCAGAATTTT. Translation gives CASSISGNQPQNF. The chain joins TRBV19 to TRBJ1-5; D ambiguous. Germline V gives CDR1 LNHDA, CDR2 SQIVND (reference sequence). This CDR3 has 13 residues.